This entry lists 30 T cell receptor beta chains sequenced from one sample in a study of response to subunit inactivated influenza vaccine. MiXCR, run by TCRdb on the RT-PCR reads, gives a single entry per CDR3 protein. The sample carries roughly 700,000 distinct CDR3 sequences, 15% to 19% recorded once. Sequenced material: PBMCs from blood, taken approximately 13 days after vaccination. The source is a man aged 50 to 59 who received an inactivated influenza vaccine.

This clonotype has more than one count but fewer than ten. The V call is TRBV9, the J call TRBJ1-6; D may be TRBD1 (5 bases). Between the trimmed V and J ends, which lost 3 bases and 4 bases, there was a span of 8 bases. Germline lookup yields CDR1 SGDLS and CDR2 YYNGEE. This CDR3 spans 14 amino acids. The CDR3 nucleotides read TGTGCCAGCAGCGAGGGGACGTATAATTCACCCCTCCACTTT. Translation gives CASSEGTYNSPLHF.

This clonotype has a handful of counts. CDR3 nucleotide sequence: TGTGCCACCCAGAAGGGGGACGAGCAGTACTTC. Translated, it gives CATQKGDEQYF. This chain connects TRBV2 to TRBJ2-7; tentatively, D is TRBD1 (6 bases). The length of the CDR3 is 11 residues. Trimming shortened V by 10 bases and J by 5 bases, and 12 bases separated the two germline ends. Germline values: CDR1 SNHLY, CDR2 FYNNEI. Supplemented by reference TRBV2 and TRBJ2-7, the full variable domain reads EPEVTQTPSHQVTQMGQEVILRCVPISNHLYFYWYRQILGQKVEFLVSFYNNEISEKSEIFDDQFSVERPDGSNFTLKIRSTKLEDSAMYFCATQKGDEQYFGPGTRLTVT.

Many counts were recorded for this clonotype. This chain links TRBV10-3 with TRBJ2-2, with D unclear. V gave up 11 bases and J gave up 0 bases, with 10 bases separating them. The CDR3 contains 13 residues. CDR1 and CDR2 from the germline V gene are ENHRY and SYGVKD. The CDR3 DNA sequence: TGTGCCGTCGGCGACGCGAACACCGGGGAGCTGTTTTTT. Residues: CAVGDANTGELFF.

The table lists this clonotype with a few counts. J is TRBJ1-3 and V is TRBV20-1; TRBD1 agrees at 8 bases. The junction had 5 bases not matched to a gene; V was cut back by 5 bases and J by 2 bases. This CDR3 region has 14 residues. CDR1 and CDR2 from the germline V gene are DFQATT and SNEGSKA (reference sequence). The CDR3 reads CSASDRGAGNTIYF. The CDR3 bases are TGCAGTGCTTCCGACAGGGGAGCTGGAAACACCATATATTTT.

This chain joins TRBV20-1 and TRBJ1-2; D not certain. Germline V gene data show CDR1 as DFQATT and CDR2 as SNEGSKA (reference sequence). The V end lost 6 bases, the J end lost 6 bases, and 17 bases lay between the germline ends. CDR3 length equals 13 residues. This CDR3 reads CSALRTGRDGYTF. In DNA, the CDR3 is TGCAGTGCCCTCAGGACGGGGAGGGATGGCTACACCTTC.

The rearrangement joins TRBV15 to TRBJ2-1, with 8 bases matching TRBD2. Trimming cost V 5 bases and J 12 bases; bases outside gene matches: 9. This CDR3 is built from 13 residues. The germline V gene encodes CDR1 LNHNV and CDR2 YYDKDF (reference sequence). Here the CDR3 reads CATSHTSGPRQFF. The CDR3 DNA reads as TGTGCCACCAGCCACACTAGCGGCCCGAGGCAGTTCTTC.

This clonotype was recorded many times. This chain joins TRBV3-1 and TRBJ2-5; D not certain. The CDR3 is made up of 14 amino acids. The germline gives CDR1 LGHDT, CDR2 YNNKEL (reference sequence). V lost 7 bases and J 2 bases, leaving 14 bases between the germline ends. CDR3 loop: CASNAQPFQETQYF. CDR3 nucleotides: TGTGCCAGCAATGCCCAACCGTTTCAAGAGACCCAGTACTTC.

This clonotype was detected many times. CDR3 residues: CASSLAQLAGVSSSYNEQFF. The CDR3, as DNA: TGTGCCAGCAGCTTAGCGCAACTAGCGGGGGTCTCGAGCTCCTACAATGAGCAGTTCTTC. V gene TRBV7-8 combines with J gene TRBJ2-1; TRBD2 agrees at 11 bases. This CDR3 spans 20 amino acids. V lost 0 bases, J lost 0 bases, and 10 bases stayed unmatched. Germline V gives CDR1 SGHVS, CDR2 FQNEAQ. The whole variable domain, remainder taken from reference TRBV7-8 and TRBJ2-1, is GAGVSQSPRYKVAKRGQDVALRCDPISGHVSLFWYQQALGQGPEFLTYFQNEAQLDKSGLPSDRFFAERPEGSVSTLKIQRTQQEDSAVYLCASSLAQLAGVSSSYNEQFFGPGTRLTVL.

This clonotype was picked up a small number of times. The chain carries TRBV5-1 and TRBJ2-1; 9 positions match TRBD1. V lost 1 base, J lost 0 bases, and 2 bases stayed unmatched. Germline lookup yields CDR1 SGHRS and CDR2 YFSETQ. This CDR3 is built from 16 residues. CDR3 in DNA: TGCGCCAGCAGCTTGCCGACAGGGGGCTCCTACAATGAGCAGTTCTTC. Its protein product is CASSLPTGGSYNEQFF.

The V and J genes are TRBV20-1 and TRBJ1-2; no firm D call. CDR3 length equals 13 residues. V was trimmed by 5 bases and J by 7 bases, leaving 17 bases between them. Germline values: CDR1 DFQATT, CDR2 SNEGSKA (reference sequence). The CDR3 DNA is TGCAGTGCTTCCCGGGTGTCTGCTTCTGGCTACACCTTC. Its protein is CSASRVSASGYTF.

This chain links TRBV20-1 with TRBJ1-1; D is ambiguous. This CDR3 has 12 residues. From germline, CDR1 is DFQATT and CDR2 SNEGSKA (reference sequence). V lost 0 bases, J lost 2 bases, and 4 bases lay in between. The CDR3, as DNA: TGCAGTGCTAGAGACCAAAACACTGAAGCTTTCTTT. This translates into CSARDQNTEAFF.

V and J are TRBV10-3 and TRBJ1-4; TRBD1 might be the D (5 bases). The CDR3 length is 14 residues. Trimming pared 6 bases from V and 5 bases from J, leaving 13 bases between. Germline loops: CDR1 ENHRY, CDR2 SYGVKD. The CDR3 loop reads CAIRAGTDNEKLFF. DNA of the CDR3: TGTGCCATCAGGGCCGGGACGGACAATGAAAAACTGTTTTTT.

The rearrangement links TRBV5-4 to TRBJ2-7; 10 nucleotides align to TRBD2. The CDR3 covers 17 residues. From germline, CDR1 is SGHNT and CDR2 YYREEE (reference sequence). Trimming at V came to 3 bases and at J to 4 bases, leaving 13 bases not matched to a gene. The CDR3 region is CASSSGGSSGGQYEQYF. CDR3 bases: TGTGCCAGCAGCTCTGGGGGCTCTAGCGGGGGCCAATACGAGCAGTACTTC.

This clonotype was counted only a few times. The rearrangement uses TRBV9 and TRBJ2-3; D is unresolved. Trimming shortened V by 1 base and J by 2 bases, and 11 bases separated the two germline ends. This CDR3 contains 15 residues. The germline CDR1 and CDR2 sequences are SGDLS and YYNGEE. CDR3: CASSVSMGFTDTQYF. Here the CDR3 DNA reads TGTGCCAGCAGCGTATCTATGGGATTCACAGATACGCAGTATTTT.

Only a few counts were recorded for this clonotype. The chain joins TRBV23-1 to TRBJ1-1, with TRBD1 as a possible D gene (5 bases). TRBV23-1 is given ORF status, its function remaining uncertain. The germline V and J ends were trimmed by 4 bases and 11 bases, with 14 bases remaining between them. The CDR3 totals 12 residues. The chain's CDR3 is CASSPGPRDAFF. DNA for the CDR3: TGCGCCAGCAGTCCGGGGCCTCGGGACGCTTTCTTT.

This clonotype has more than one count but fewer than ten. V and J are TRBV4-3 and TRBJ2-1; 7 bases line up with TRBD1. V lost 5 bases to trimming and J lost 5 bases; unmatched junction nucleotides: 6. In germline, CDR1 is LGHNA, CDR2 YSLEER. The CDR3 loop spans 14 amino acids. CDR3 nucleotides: TGCGCCAGCAGCGAGGGACAGATGAACAATGAGCAGTTCTTC. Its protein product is CASSEGQMNNEQFF.

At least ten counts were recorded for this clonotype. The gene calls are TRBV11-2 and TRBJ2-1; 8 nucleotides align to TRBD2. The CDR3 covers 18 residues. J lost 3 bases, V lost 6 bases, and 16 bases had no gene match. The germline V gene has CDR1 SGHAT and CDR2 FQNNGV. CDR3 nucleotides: TGTGCCAGCAGAAGACAGTTACTAGCGGAGAGAGGCTACAATGAGCAGTTCTTC. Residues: CASRRQLLAERGYNEQFF.

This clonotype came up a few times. The CDR3 nucleotides are TGTGCCAGCAGCCAAGATAGGAGACTATCGGGGAAAGAGACCCAGTACTTC. Translated: CASSQDRRLSGKETQYF. The chain recombines TRBV14 with TRBJ2-5; tentatively, D is TRBD2 (5 bases). The ends were cut back, 0 bases at V and 3 bases at J, with 17 bases in the middle. There are 17 residues in the CDR3. The germline V gene has CDR1 SGHDN and CDR2 FVKESK.

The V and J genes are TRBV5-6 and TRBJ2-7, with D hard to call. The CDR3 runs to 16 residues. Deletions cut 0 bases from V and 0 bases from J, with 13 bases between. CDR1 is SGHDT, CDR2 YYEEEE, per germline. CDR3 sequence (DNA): TGTGCCAGCAGCTTGGCTCAACGGCGGATCTCCTACGAGCAGTACTTC. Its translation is CASSLAQRRISYEQYF.

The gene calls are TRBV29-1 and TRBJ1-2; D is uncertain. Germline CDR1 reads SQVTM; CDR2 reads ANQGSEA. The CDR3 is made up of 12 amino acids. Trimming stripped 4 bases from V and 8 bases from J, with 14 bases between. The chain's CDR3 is CSVVGTGRGYTF. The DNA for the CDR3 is TGCAGCGTTGTGGGTACCGGACGCGGCTACACCTTC.

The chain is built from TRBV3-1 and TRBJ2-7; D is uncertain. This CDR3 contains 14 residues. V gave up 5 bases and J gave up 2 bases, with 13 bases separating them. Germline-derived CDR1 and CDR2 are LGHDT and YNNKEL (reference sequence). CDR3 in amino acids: CASSADQATYEQYF. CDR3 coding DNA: TGTGCCAGCAGCGCAGATCAGGCAACCTACGAGCAGTACTTC.

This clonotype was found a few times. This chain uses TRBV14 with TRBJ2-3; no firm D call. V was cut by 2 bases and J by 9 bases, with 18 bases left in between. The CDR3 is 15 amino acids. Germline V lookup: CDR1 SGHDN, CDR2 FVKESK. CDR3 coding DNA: TGTGCCAGCAGCCAAACGGGCAGCCGACGTCGAACGCAGTATTTT. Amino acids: CASSQTGSRRRTQYF.

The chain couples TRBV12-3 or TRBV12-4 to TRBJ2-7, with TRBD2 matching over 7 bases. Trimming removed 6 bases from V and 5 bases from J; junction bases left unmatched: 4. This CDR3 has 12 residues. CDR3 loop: CASRMGGNEQYF. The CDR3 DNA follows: TGTGCCAGCAGGATGGGAGGGAACGAGCAGTACTTC.

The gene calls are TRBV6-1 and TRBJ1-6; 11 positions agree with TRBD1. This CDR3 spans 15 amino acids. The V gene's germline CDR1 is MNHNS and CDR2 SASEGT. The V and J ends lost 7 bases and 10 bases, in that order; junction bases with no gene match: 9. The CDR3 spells CASTMDRGLGSPLHF. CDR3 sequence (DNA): TGTGCCAGCACCATGGACAGGGGGCTTGGGTCACCCCTCCACTTT.

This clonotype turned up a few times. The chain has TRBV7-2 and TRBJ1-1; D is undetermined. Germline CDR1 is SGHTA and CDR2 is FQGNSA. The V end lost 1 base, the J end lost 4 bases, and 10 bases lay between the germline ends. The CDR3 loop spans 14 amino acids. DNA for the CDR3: TGTGCCAGCAGCTTAGGGACCCGGATCACTGAAGCTTTCTTT. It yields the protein CASSLGTRITEAFF.

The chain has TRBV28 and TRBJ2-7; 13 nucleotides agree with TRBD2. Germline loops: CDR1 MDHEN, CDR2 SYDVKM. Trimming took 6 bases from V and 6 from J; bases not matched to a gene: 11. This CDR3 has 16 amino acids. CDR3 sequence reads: CASRQGLAGALPEQYF. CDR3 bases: TGTGCCAGCAGGCAAGGACTAGCGGGAGCTCTTCCCGAGCAGTACTTC.

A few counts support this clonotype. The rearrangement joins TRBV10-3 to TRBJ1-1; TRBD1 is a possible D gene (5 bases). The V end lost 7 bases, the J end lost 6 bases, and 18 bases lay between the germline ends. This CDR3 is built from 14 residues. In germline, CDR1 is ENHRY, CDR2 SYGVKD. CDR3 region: CAINDSGWFPEAFF. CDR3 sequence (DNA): TGTGCCATCAACGACAGCGGGTGGTTTCCTGAAGCTTTCTTT.

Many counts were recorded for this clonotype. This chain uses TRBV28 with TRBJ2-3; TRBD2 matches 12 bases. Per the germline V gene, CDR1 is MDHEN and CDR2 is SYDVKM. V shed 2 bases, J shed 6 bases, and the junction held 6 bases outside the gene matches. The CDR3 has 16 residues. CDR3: CASSLLLAGGGDTQYF. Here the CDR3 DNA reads TGTGCCAGCAGTTTACTCCTAGCGGGAGGGGGGGATACGCAGTATTTT. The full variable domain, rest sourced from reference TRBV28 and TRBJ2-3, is DVKVTQSSRYLVKRTGEKVFLECVQDMDHENMFWYRQDPGLGLRLIYFSYDVKMKEKGDIPEGYSVSREKKERFSLILESASTNQTSMYLCASSLLLAGGGDTQYFGPGTRLTVL.

In DNA form, the CDR3 reads TGTGCCAGCAGCCCCCCGGGGCTAGCAAGCTACGAGCAGTACTTC. Residues: CASSPPGLASYEQYF. The chain recombines TRBV7-9 with TRBJ2-7; the D gene could be TRBD1 or TRBD2 (5 bases each). This CDR3 is built from 15 residues. Trimming cost V 5 bases and J 3 bases, with 17 bases left between them. Germline CDR1 and CDR2: SEHNR and FQNEAQ (reference sequence).

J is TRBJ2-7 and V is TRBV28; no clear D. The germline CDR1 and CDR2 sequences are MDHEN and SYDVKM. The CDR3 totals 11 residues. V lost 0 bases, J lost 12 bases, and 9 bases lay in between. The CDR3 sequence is CASSLWSARYF. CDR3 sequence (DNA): TGTGCCAGCAGTTTATGGTCTGCAAGGTACTTC.